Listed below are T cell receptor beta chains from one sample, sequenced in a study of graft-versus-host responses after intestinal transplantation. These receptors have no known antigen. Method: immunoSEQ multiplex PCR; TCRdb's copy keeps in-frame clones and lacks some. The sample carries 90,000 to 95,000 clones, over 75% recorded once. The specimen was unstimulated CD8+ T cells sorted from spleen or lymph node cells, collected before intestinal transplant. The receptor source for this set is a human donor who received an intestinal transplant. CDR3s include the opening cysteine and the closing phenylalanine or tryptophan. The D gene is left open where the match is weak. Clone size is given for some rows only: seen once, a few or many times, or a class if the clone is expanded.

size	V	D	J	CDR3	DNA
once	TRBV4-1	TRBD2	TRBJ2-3	CASSQIPAGAYTQYF	TGCGCCAGCAGCCAAATTCCAGCGGGAGCGTACACGCAGTATTTT
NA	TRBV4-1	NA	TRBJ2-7	CASSQGFEGDEQYF	TGCGCCAGCAGCCAAGGGTTTGAGGGCGACGAGCAGTACTTC
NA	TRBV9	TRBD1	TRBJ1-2	CASSSGQGGYGYTF	TGTGCCAGCAGCTCCGGACAGGGCGGCTATGGCTACACCTTC
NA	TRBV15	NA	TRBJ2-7	CATSRGLDSLGTYEQYF	TGTGCCACCAGCAGAGGACTAGATTCATTAGGGACCTACGAGCAGTACTTC
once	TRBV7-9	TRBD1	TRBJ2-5	CASSSDRDQETQYF	TGTGCCAGCAGTTCGGACAGGGACCAAGAGACCCAGTACTTC
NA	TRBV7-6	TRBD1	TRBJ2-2	CASSLARTGPNTGELFF	TGTGCCAGCAGCTTGGCTAGGACAGGCCCAAACACCGGGGAGCTGTTTTTT
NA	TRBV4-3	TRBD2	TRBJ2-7	CASSQNLGAGAFLDYEQYF	TGCGCCAGCAGCCAAAACCTAGGAGCGGGGGCCTTCTTGGACTACGAGCAGTACTTC
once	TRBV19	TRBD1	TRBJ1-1	CASSSLTGITEAFF	TGTGCCAGTAGTAGTCTGACAGGGATCACTGAAGCTTTCTTT
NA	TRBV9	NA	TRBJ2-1	CASSSRDNEQFF	TGTGCCAGCAGTAGCCGGGACAATGAGCAGTTCTTC
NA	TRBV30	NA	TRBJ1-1	CAWRRGYTEAFF	TGTGCCTGGAGAAGGGGGTACACTGAAGCTTTCTTT
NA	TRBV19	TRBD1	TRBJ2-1	CASSVIPGQGNEQFF	TGTGCCAGTAGTGTTATTCCGGGACAGGGGAATGAGCAGTTCTTC
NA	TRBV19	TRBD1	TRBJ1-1	CASSMDRGYTEAFF	TGTGCCAGTAGTATGGACAGGGGTTACACTGAAGCTTTCTTT
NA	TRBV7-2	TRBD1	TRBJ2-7	CASSLTGGLFDEQYF	TGTGCCAGCAGCTTAACAGGGGGCCTTTTTGACGAGCAGTACTTC
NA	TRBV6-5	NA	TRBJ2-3	CASSLFSTDTQYF	TGTGCCAGCAGTCTCTTTAGCACAGATACGCAGTATTTT
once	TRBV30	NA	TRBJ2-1	CAWSVLLRSGIYNEQFF	TGTGCCTGGAGTGTACTTCTCCGGTCGGGGATCTACAATGAGCAGTTCTTC
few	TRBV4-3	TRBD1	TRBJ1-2	CASSQVSGGTINYGYTF	TGCGCCAGCAGCCAAGTGTCAGGGGGGACCATAAACTATGGCTACACCTTC
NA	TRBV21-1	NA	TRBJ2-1	CASSKSRVYNEQFF	TGTGCCAGCAGCAAATCGAGGGTCTACAATGAGCAGTTCTTC
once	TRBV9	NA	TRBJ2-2	CASNDRGGELFF	TGTGCCAGCAATGATCGGGGCGGGGAGCTGTTTTTT
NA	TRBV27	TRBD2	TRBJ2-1	CASRKLLAEGNEQFF	TGTGCCAGCAGGAAACTACTAGCGGAGGGAAATGAGCAGTTCTTC
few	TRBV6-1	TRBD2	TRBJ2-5	CASSEVAGGRETQYF	TGTGCCAGCAGTGAAGTTGCGGGGGGGCGGGAGACCCAGTACTTC
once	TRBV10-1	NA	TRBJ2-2	CASSGRGPGELFF	TGCGCCAGCAGTGGCAGGGGTCCCGGGGAGCTGTTTTTT
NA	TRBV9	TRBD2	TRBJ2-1	CASSPSWGLALRYEQFF	TGTGCCAGCAGCCCCTCATGGGGACTAGCCCTAAGGTATGAGCAGTTCTTC
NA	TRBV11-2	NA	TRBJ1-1	CASSLALSTEAFF	TGTGCCAGCAGCTTAGCCTTGAGCACTGAAGCTTTCTTT
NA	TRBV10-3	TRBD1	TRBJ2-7	CAISEGRDRGGDEQYF	TGTGCCATCAGTGAGGGTCGAGACAGGGGTGGTGACGAGCAGTACTTC
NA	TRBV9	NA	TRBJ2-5	CASSVRGGGSQETQYF	TGTGCCAGCAGCGTGAGAGGGGGGGGGAGCCAAGAGACCCAGTACTTC
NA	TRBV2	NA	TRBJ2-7	CASIWSSYEQYF	TGTGCCAGCATATGGAGCTCCTACGAGCAGTACTTC
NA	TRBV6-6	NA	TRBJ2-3	CASFLTDTQYF	TGTGCCAGCTTTCTCACAGATACGCAGTATTTT